This T cell receptor (beta chain) stems from a study of cytomegalovirus exposure and HLA in healthy donors. Of note for this clone: No antigen is known for it.

The V and J ends lost 2 bases and 6 bases respectively, with 8 bases between them. CDR3 length equals 14 residues. Germline V CDR1 and CDR2: MNHEY, SVGAGI. The donors were members of the validation cohort comprising approximately 110 subjects, separate from the roughly 730-subject first cohort. Notes on the study in general: Rare TCR sequences dominated, though some public TCRs recurred in many donors. Among TCR beta chains, those listed as cytomegalovirus-associated numbered over 150. As was reported, the classifier diagnosed cytomegalovirus status with high specificity and sensitivity.

Some clones are missing from TCRdb's copy, which holds only in-frame ones; the method was immunoSEQ multiplex PCR. The sample holds some 130,000 clones, roughly nine tenths seen once. This chain joins TRBV6-5 and TRBJ1-6; the D is unclear. The sequence was collected from a woman aged 18 to 35 in good health and CMV-seronegative. Input material: PBMCs. CDR3 region: CASSYTGGNSPLHF. The CDR3 nucleotides are TGTGCCAGCAGTTACACGGGTGGTAATTCACCCCTCCACTTT.